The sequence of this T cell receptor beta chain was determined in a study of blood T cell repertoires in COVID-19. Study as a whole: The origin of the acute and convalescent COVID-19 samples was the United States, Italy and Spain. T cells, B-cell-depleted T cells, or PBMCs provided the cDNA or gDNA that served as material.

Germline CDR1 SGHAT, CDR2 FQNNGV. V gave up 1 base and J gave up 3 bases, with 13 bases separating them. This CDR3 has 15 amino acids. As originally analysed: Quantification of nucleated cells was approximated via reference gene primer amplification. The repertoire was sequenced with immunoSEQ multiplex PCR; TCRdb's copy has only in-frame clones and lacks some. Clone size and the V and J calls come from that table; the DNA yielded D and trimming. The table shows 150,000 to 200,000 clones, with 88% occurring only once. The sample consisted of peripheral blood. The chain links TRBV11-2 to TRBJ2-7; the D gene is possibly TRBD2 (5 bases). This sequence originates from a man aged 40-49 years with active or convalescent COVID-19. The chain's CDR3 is CASSLAHGESYEQYF. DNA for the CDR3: TGTGCCAGCAGCTTAGCTCACGGGGAAAGCTACGAGCAGTACTTC.